These T cell receptor beta chains were read from a single sample in a study of siplizumab effects on memory and regulatory T cells. TCRdb's table, derived via immunoSEQ multiplex PCR, lists solely in-frame clones and lacks some. The sample contains 65,000 to 70,000 clones, approximately 88% of which appear only once. The sample comprised Tregs sorted from blood. All receptors come from a human donor in good health. Both conserved end residues are part of each CDR3. A D gene is named only where the DNA matches it firmly. Where a row states a size, it is once, few, many or the class of an expanded clone; other rows omit it.

V gene: TRBV21-1
CDR3 length: 15
D gene: -
J gene: TRBJ1-4
clone size: -
CDR3 DNA: TGTGCCAGCAGCAAGCGGAGTGCAACTAATGAAAAACTGTTTTTT
CDR3 protein: CASSKRSATNEKLFF

V gene: TRBV27
CDR3 length: 13
D gene: -
J gene: TRBJ2-6
clone size: once
CDR3 DNA: TGTGCCAGCGGCCGGTCTCCGGCCAACGTCCTGACTTTC
CDR3 protein: CASGRSPANVLTF

V gene: TRBV6-5
CDR3 length: 14
D gene: -
J gene: TRBJ2-2
clone size: -
CDR3 DNA: TGTGCCAGCAGTTTCACTGGGGAGACCGGGGAGCTGTTTTTT
CDR3 protein: CASSFTGETGELFF

V gene: TRBV5-4
CDR3 length: 14
D gene: -
J gene: TRBJ2-5
clone size: once
CDR3 DNA: TGTGCCAGCAGCACCGGGACAAACCAAGAGACCCAGTACTTC
CDR3 protein: CASSTGTNQETQYF

V gene: TRBV4-3
CDR3 length: 17
D gene: -
J gene: TRBJ2-3
clone size: -
CDR3 DNA: TGCGCCAGCAGCCAAGTTCCTACGACAGGCTCAGGAGATACGCAGTATTTT
CDR3 protein: CASSQVPTTGSGDTQYF

V gene: TRBV4-1
CDR3 length: 16
D gene: -
J gene: TRBJ2-2
clone size: -
CDR3 DNA: TGCGCCAGCAGCCAAGATACAGCGGTGAACACCGGGGAGCTGTTTTTT
CDR3 protein: CASSQDTAVNTGELFF

V gene: TRBV5-1
CDR3 length: 17
D gene: -
J gene: TRBJ1-4
clone size: -
CDR3 DNA: TGCGCCAGCAGCTTAATCGCCGGGGGGAGAGCTAATGAAAAACTGTTTTTT
CDR3 protein: CASSLIAGGRANEKLFF

V gene: TRBV29-1
CDR3 length: 12
D gene: -
J gene: TRBJ2-1
clone size: -
CDR3 DNA: TGCAGCCAAAGGGGGGTTCGGCATGAGCAGTTCTTC
CDR3 protein: CSQRGVRHEQFF

V gene: TRBV7-2
CDR3 length: 15
D gene: -
J gene: TRBJ2-1
clone size: -
CDR3 DNA: TGTGCCAGCAGCTCCTTTCCCGCCTCCTACAATGAGCAGTTCTTC
CDR3 protein: CASSSFPASYNEQFF

V gene: TRBV6-6
CDR3 length: 15
D gene: TRBD1
J gene: TRBJ2-3
clone size: few
CDR3 DNA: TGTGCCAGCACCGGACAGGGGGGAGGCACAGATACGCAGTATTTT
CDR3 protein: CASTGQGGGTDTQYF